The sample holds a few counts of the clone carrying this T cell receptor (beta chain). Its antigen is undetermined. The treatment is: oral pan-JAK inhibitor, 5-10 mg twice daily. This entry belongs to a study of CD8+ T cells in alopecia areata. As for the study in general: Tofacitinib therapy lasting 6 to 18 months was followed by 6 months off drug. Regarding the study as a whole: Scalp and blood samples kept many expanded lesional clones throughout tofacitinib.

Following extraction, RNA underwent reverse transcription to cDNA, which served as the sequencing template. TCRdb keeps only in-frame clones here, not all; method: immunoSEQ multiplex PCR. The repertoire holds more than 150,000 clones, with 50% to 60% as singletons. Losses at the gene ends were 3 bases for V and 5 bases for J; bases not matched to a gene: 15. The CDR3 contains 17 residues. Germline V gene lookup returns CDR1 SQVTM and CDR2 ANQGSEA. The rearrangement joins TRBV29-1 to TRBJ2-3; TRBD2 matches at 9 bases. The starting material was CD4+ T cells sorted from blood, obtained at week 4, from a patient treated with tofacitinib. The sequence derives from a human donor with alopecia areata. The CDR3, as DNA: TGCAGCGTTGATTGGGACGCGGGGGGGCCTTCGGGAGATACGCAGTATTTT. It specifies CSVDWDAGGPSGDTQYF.